The entry below describes one T cell receptor (beta chain). The sample originates from a study of technical replicates of blood from a handful of donors. Generated by immunoSEQ multiplex PCR, the TCRdb table keeps only in-frame clones and is missing some. Found here are roughly 100,000 clones, nearly 96% of them singletons; the top ten hold over 0.2%. This receptor was identified in a human donor in good health. Sequencing input: T cells isolated from PBMCs.

Written as DNA, the CDR3 is TGTGCCAGCAGCCCGAGGACTAGCGGGAGGAGGGGGTATGAGCAGTTCTTC. This sequence encodes CASSPRTSGRRGYEQFF. The J gene is TRBJ2-1, the V gene TRBV7-9; TRBD2 matches at 14 bases. Per the germline V gene, CDR1 is SEHNR and CDR2 is FQNEAQ (reference sequence). V shed 5 bases and J 8 bases; nucleotides not matched to a gene: 11. CDR3 length equals 17 residues.